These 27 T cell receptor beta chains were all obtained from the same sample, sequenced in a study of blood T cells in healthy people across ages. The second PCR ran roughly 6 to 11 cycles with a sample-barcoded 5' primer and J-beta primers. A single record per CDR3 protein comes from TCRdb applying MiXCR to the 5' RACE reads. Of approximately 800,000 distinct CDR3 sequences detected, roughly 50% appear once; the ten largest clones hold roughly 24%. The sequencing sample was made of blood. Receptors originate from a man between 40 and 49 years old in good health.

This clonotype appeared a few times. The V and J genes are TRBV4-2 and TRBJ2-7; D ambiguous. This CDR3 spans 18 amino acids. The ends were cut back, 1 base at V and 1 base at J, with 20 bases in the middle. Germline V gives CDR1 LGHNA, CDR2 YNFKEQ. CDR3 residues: CASSQGFRFTVLSYEQYF. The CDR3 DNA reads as TGTGCCAGCAGCCAAGGTTTTCGGTTCACGGTACTGTCCTACGAGCAGTACTTC.

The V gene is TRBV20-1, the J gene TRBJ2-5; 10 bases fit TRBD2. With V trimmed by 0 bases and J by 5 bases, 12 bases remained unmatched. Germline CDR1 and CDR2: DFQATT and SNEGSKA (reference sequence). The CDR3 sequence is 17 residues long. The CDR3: CSARDRTSGWLIETQYF. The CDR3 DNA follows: TGCAGTGCTAGAGACCGGACTAGCGGCTGGCTAATCGAGACCCAGTACTTC.

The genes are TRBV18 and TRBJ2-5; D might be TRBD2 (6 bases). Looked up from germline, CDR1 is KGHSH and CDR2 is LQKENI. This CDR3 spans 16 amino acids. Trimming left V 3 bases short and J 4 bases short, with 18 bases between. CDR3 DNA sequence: TGTGCCAGCTCACCCAGCCCCACCGGGAGCGGAGAGACCCAGTACTTC. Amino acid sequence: CASSPSPTGSGETQYF. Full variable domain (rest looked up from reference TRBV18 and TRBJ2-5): NAGVMQNPRHLVRRRGQEARLRCSPMKGHSHVYWYRQLPEEGLKFMVYLQKENIIDESGMPKERFSAEFPKEGPSILRIQQVVRGDSAAYFCASSPSPTGSGETQYFGPGTRLLVL.

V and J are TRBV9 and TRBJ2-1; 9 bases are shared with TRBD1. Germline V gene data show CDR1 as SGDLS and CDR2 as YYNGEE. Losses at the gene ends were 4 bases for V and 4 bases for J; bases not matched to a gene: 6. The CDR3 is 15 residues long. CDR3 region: CASSRNRGLYNEQFF. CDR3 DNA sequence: TGTGCCAGCAGCCGAAACAGGGGGCTATACAATGAGCAGTTCTTC.

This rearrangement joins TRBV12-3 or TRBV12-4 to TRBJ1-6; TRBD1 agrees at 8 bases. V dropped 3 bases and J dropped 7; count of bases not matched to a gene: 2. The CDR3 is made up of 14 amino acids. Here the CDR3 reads CASSLDRDNSPLHF. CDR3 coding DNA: TGTGCCAGCAGTTTGGACAGGGACAATTCACCCCTCCACTTT.

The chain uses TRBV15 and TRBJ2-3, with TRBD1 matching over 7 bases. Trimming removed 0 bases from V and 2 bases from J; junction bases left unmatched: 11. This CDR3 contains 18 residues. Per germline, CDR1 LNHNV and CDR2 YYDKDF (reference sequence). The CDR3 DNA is TGTGCCACCAGCAGAGAGTCCCCCGGGACAGACATCACAGATACGCAGTATTTT. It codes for CATSRESPGTDITDTQYF.

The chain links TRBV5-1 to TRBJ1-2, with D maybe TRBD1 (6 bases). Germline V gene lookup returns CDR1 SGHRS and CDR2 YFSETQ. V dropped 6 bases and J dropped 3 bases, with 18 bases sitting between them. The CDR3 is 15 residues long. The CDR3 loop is CASTKPEGDDYGYTF. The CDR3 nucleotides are TGCGCCAGCACCAAGCCTGAGGGGGACGACTATGGCTACACCTTC.

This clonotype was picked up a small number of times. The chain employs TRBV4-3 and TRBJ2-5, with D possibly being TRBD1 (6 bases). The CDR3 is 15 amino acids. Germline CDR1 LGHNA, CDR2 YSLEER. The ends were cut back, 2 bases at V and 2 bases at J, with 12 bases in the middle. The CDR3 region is CASSQLADRQETQYF. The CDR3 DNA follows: TGCGCCAGCAGCCAACTGGCGGACAGACAAGAGACCCAGTACTTC.

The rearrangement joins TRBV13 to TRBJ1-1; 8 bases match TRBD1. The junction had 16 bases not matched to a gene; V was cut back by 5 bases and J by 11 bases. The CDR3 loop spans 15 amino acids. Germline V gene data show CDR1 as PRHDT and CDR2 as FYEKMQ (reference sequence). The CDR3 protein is CASSARTGSFEMAFF. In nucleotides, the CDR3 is TGTGCCAGCAGCGCCCGGACAGGGTCGTTTGAAATGGCTTTCTTT.

The CDR3 reads CASSYERGRSDTQYF. The CDR3 DNA reads TGTGCCAGCAGTTACGAGAGGGGGCGCTCAGATACGCAGTATTTT. The chain links TRBV6-5 to TRBJ2-3; 7 bases align to TRBD1. The V gene end was trimmed by 2 bases and the J gene end by 4 bases; junction bases not matched to a gene: 6. The CDR3 extends over 15 amino acids. The germline V gene has CDR1 MNHEY and CDR2 SVGAGI.

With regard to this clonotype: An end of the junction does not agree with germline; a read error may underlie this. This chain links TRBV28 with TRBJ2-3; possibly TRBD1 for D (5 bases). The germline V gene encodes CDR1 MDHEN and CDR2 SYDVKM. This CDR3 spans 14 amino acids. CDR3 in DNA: TGTGCCTGCAGTTTCGTCCAGGGAACAGATACGCAGTATTTT. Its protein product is CACSFVQGTDTQYF.

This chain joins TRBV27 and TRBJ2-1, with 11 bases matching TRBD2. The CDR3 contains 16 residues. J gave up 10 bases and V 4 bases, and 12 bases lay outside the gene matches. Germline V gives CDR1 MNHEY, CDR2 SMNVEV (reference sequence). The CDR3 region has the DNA TGTGCCAGCAGTTACCCCGGGACTAGCGGAGGGAGGGAGCAGTTCTTC. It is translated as CASSYPGTSGGREQFF.

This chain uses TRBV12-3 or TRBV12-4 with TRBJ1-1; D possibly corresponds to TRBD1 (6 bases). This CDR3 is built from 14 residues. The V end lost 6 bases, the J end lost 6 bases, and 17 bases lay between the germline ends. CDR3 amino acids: CASSRNRVGAEAFF. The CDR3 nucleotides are TGTGCCAGCAGCAGAAACAGGGTTGGCGCTGAAGCTTTCTTT.

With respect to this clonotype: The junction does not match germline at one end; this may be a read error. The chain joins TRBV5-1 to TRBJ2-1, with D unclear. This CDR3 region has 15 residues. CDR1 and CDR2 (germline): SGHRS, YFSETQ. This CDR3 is CASSLVPSTYNEQFF. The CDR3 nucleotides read TGCGCTAGCAGCTTGGTCCCCTCAACCTACAATGAGCAGTTCTTC.

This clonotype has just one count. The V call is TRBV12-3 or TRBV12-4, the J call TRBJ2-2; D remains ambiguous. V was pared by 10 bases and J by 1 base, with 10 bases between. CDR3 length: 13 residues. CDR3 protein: CAMKSENTGELFF. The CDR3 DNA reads TGTGCCATGAAGAGCGAGAACACCGGGGAGCTGTTTTTT.

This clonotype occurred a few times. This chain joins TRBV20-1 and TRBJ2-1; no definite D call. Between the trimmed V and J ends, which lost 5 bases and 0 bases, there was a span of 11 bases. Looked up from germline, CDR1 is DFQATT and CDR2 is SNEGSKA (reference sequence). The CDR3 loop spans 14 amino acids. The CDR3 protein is CSAPDPGSYNEQFF. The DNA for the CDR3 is TGCAGTGCTCCAGACCCGGGCTCCTACAATGAGCAGTTCTTC.

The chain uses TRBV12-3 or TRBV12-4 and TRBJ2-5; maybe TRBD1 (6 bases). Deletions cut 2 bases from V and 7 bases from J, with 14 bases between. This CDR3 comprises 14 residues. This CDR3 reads CASSLRSGEATQYF. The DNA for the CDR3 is TGTGCCAGCAGTTTAAGGTCAGGGGAAGCGACCCAGTACTTC.

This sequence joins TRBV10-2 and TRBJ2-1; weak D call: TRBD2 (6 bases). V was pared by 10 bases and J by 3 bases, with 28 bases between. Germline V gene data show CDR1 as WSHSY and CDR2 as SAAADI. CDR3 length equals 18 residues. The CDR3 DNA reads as TGCGCCATCTCGTCCCCTCTCCGCGGGGACGTAGGCTACAATGAGCAGTTCTTC. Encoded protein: CAISSPLRGDVGYNEQFF.

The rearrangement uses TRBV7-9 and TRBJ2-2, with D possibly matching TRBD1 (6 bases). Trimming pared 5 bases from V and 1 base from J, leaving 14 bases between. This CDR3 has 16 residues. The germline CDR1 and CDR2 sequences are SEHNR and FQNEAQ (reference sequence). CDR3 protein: CASSRTLTGNTGELFF. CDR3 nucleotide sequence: TGTGCCAGCAGCCGAACATTGACAGGGAACACCGGGGAGCTGTTTTTT.

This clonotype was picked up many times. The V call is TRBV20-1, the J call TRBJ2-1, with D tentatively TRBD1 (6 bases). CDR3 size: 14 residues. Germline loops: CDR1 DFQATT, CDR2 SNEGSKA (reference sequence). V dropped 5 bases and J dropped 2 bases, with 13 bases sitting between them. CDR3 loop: CSAGLNRAYNEQFF. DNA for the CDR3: TGCAGTGCTGGGCTCAACAGGGCCTACAATGAGCAGTTCTTC.

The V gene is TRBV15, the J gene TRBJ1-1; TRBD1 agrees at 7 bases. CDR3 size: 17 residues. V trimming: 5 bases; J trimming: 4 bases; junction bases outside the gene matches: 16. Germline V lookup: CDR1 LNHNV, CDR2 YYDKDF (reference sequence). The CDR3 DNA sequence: TGTGCCACCAGCTCGCCGCGCGGGGCAGGGGGACTCACTGAAGCTTTCTTT. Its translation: CATSSPRGAGGLTEAFF.

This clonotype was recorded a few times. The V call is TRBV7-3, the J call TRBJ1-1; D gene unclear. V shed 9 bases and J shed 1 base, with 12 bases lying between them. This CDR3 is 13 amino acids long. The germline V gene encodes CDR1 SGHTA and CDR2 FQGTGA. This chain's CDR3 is CASGTEGNTEAFF. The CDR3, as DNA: TGTGCCAGTGGAACAGAAGGGAACACTGAAGCTTTCTTT. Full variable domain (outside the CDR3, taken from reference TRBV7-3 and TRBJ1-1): GAGVSQTPSNKVTEKGKYVELRCDPISGHTALYWYRQSLGQGPEFLIYFQGTGAADDSGLPNDRFFAVRPEGSVSTLKIQRTERGDSAVYLCASGTEGNTEAFFGQGTRLTVV.

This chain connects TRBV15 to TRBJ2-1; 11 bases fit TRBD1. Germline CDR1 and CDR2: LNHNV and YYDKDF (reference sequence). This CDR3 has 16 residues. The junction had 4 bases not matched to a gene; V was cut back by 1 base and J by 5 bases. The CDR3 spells CATSRGGQGADNEQFF. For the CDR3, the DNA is TGTGCCACCAGCAGAGGTGGACAGGGGGCGGACAATGAGCAGTTCTTC.

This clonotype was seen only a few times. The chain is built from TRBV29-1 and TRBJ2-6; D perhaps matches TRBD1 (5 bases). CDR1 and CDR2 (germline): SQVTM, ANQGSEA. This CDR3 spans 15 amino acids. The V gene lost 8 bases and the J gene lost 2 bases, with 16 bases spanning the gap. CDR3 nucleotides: TGCAGCATAAAGTTAGGGGCAGCTGGGGCCAACGTCCTGACTTTC. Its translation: CSIKLGAAGANVLTF.

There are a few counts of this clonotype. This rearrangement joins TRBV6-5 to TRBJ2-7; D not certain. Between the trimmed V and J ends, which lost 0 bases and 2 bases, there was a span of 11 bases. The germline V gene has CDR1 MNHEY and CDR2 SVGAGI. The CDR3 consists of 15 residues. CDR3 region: CASSYSVAGPYEQYF. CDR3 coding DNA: TGTGCCAGCAGTTACTCGGTCGCTGGGCCCTACGAGCAGTACTTC.

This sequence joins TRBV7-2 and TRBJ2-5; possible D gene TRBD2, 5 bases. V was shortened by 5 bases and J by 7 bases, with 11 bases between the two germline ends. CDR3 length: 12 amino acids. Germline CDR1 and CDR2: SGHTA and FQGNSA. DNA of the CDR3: TGTGCCAGCAGCGGACTGGTGGGGACCCAGTACTTC. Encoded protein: CASSGLVGTQYF. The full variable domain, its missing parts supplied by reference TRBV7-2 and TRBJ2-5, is GAGVSQSPSNKVTEKGKDVELRCDPISGHTALYWYRQSLGQGLEFLIYFQGNSAPDKSGLPSDRFSAERTGGSVSTLTIQRTQQEDSAVYLCASSGLVGTQYFGPGTRLLVL.

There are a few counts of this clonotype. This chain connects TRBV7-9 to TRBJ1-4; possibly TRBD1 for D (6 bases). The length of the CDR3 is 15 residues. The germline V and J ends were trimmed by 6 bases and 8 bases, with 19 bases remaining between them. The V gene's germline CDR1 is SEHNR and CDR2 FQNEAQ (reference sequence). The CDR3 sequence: CASSPDGGQAEKLFF. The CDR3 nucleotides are TGTGCCAGCAGTCCCGATGGGGGGCAAGCGGAAAAACTGTTTTTT.